This entry lists 18 T cell receptor beta chains sequenced from one sample in a study of blood T cell repertoires in COVID-19. Some clones are missing from TCRdb's copy, which holds only in-frame ones; the method was immunoSEQ multiplex PCR. This sample has around 200,000 clones, with roughly nine tenths found just once. Sequenced sample: peripheral blood. The receptor source for this set is a man aged 35 to 55 with acute or convalescent COVID-19.

This chain uses TRBV19 with TRBJ2-3, with TRBD2 as a possible D gene (7 bases). Trimming stripped 5 bases from V and 1 base from J, with 13 bases between. The CDR3 has 15 residues. Germline V CDR1 and CDR2: LNHDA, SQIVND (reference sequence). DNA for the CDR3: TGTGCCAGTAGTCGGGGGGCTGTGGGCACAGATACGCAGTATTTT. This codes for CASSRGAVGTDTQYF.

V and J are TRBV6-2 or TRBV6-3 and TRBJ2-7; 12 bases match TRBD2. The CDR3 has 18 amino acids. With 3 bases clipped from V and 3 bases from J, the junction kept 12 bases outside the gene matches. CDR1 is MNHEY, CDR2 SVGEGT, per germline. CDR3 nucleotides: TGTGCCAGCAGTTATTCACCTTGGACTAGCGGGATTGACTACGAGCAGTACTTC. Translating it yields CASSYSPWTSGIDYEQYF.

The chain joins TRBV2 to TRBJ1-4; TRBD1 matches at 8 bases. Germline V gene sequence: CDR1 SNHLY, CDR2 FYNNEI. Trimming removed 6 bases from V and 4 bases from J; junction bases left unmatched: 1. The length of the CDR3 is 13 residues. The CDR3 spells CASRGQVNEKLFF. Written as DNA, the CDR3 is TGTGCCAGCAGGGGACAGGTTAATGAAAAACTGTTTTTT. Using reference TRBV2 and TRBJ1-4 for the parts outside the CDR3, the full variable domain is EPEVTQTPSHQVTQMGQEVILRCVPISNHLYFYWYRQILGQKVEFLVSFYNNEISEKSEIFDDQFSVERPDGSNFTLKIRSTKLEDSAMYFCASRGQVNEKLFFGSGTQLSVL.

This chain uses TRBV3-1 (or the pseudogene TRBV3-2) with TRBJ2-1; 10 bases align to TRBD2. V was pared by 3 bases and J by 6 bases, with 8 bases of the junction left unmatched. Per the germline V gene, CDR1 is LGHDT and CDR2 is YNNKEL (reference sequence). This CDR3 comprises 16 residues. The CDR3, as DNA: TGTGCCAGCAGCCATCCACTAGCGGGGAGTTCCAATGAGCAGTTCTTC. Translating it yields CASSHPLAGSSNEQFF.

This clone was observed a handful of times. Here the CDR3 DNA reads TGCGCCAGCAGCTTTCAGGGTTTCGACACTGAAGCTTTCTTT. As protein: CASSFQGFDTEAFF. The chain recombines TRBV5-1 with TRBJ1-1, with TRBD1 as a possible D gene (5 bases). V lost 2 bases and J 3 bases, leaving 11 bases between the germline ends. The CDR3 runs to 14 residues. Germline V gene data show CDR1 as SGHRS and CDR2 as YFSETQ.

The CDR3 DNA follows: TGCGCCAGCAGCTTCTCAGCGGGGGCCGTGGGTACAGATACGCAGTATTTT. Its protein product is CASSFSAGAVGTDTQYF. The V and J genes are TRBV5-1 and TRBJ2-3; 8 nucleotides match TRBD2. With 2 bases clipped from V and 3 bases from J, the junction kept 11 bases outside the gene matches. CDR1 is SGHRS and CDR2 is YFSETQ in the germline V gene. The CDR3 covers 17 residues.

The chain links TRBV2 to TRBJ2-6; 9 positions agree with TRBD2. Per the germline V gene, CDR1 is SNHLY and CDR2 is FYNNEI. The junction had 6 bases not matched to a gene; V was cut back by 5 bases and J by 1 base. This CDR3 has 17 amino acids. The chain's CDR3 is CASSWETSGSGANVLTF. CDR3 in DNA: TGTGCCAGCAGTTGGGAGACTAGCGGTTCTGGGGCCAACGTCCTGACTTTC.

J is TRBJ2-2 and V is TRBV7-6; 8 nucleotides line up with TRBD2. CDR1 is SGHVS, CDR2 FNYEAQ, per germline. The CDR3 is 15 residues long. V trimming: 3 bases; J trimming: 4 bases; junction bases outside the gene matches: 4. CDR3 in DNA: TGTGCCAGCAGCTTCACTAGCGGCGGCACCGGGGAGCTGTTTTTT. It codes for CASSFTSGGTGELFF.

This chain connects TRBV18 to TRBJ1-5; 12 nucleotides align to TRBD1. CDR1 and CDR2 from the germline V gene are KGHSH and LQKENI. The CDR3 is made up of 14 amino acids. Unmatched junction bases numbered 2, after V lost 3 bases and J lost 8 bases. This CDR3 reads CASSPGQGAKPQHF. CDR3 DNA sequence: TGTGCCAGCTCACCGGGACAGGGGGCCAAGCCCCAGCATTTT.

The chain carries TRBV19 and TRBJ1-6, with 7 positions matching TRBD1. CDR1 and CDR2 from the germline V gene are LNHDA and SQIVND (reference sequence). CDR3 length equals 17 residues. V lost 1 base and J lost 4; bases outside the gene matches: 7. The CDR3 region has the DNA TGTGCCAGTAGTATAGGTCCGACAGGGCGTTATAATTCACCCCTCCACTTT. Encoded protein: CASSIGPTGRYNSPLHF. The full variable domain, its missing parts supplied by reference TRBV19 and TRBJ1-6, is DGGITQSPKYLFRKEGQNVTLSCEQNLNHDAMYWYRQDPGQGLRLIYYSQIVNDFQKGDIAEGYSVSREKKESFPLTVTSAQKNPTAFYLCASSIGPTGRYNSPLHFGNGTRLTVT.

This chain connects TRBV11-2 to TRBJ2-2; unclear D gene. The CDR3 sequence is 15 residues long. The germline V gene encodes CDR1 SGHAT and CDR2 FQNNGV. V was trimmed by 4 bases and J by 1 base, leaving 10 bases between them. CDR3 loop: CASSYSYGNTGELFF. In DNA form, the CDR3 reads TGTGCCAGCAGCTACTCGTATGGGAACACCGGGGAGCTGTTTTTT.

The rearrangement links TRBV6-5 to TRBJ1-3; a possible D gene is TRBD1 (5 bases). The CDR3 loop spans 14 amino acids. V lost 7 bases, J lost 0 bases, and 10 bases lay in between. Germline assignment: CDR1 MNHEY and CDR2 SVGAGI. CDR3 coding DNA: TGTGCCAGCACCCCGGACAACTCTGGAAACACCATATATTTT. Residues: CASTPDNSGNTIYF.

The chain couples TRBV6-5 to TRBJ2-7, with D possibly TRBD1 on 6 matching bases. Germline V lookup: CDR1 MNHEY, CDR2 SVGAGI. The CDR3 runs 14 residues. V was clipped by 7 bases and J by 0 bases, with 13 bases between them. In DNA form, the CDR3 reads TGTGCCAGCAAAGGACAGCCTTACTCCTACGAGCAGTACTTC. It translates to CASKGQPYSYEQYF.

The CDR3, as DNA: TGCAGTGCTAGTGTGTACGGGTCTGGAAACACCATATATTTT. Its protein is CSASVYGSGNTIYF. The chain uses TRBV20-1 and TRBJ1-3; D gene ambiguous. The CDR3 sequence is 14 residues long. Trimming cost V 3 bases and J 1 base, with 10 bases left between them. The germline gives CDR1 DFQATT, CDR2 SNEGSKA (reference sequence).

V is TRBV10-2 and J is TRBJ2-7, with D possibly being TRBD1 (6 bases). V lost 7 bases to trimming and J lost 4 bases, with 14 bases between them. The CDR3 is 13 residues long. The V gene's germline CDR1 is WSHSY and CDR2 SAAADI. The CDR3 DNA is TGCGCCAGCACGGCGCTGGGACAATACGAGCAGTACTTC. Its protein product is CASTALGQYEQYF.

The V call is TRBV11-3, the J call TRBJ1-1; 7 bases match TRBD1. The trim removed 5 bases at V and 1 base at J, leaving 4 bases unmatched. In germline, CDR1 is SGHNT, CDR2 YENEEA. The CDR3 is made up of 14 amino acids. The CDR3 nucleotides are TGTGCCAGCAGCCTGGGACAGCCGAACACTGAAGCTTTCTTT. Translating gives CASSLGQPNTEAFF. The full variable domain, rest sourced from reference TRBV11-3 and TRBJ1-1, is EAGVVQSPRYKIIEKKQPVAFWCNPISGHNTLYWYLQNLGQGPELLIRYENEEAVDDSQLPKDRFSAERLKGVDSTLKIQPAELGDSAVYLCASSLGQPNTEAFFGQGTRLTVV.

V gene TRBV11-3 combines with J gene TRBJ2-1; TRBD2 aligns across 10 bases. The CDR3 is 15 residues long. V trimming: 5 bases; J trimming: 7 bases; junction bases outside the gene matches: 8. CDR1 is SGHNT, CDR2 YENEEA, per germline. CDR3 sequence reads: CASSPSGGAVNEQFF. The CDR3 DNA reads as TGTGCCAGCAGCCCCAGCGGGGGGGCGGTTAATGAGCAGTTCTTC. The variable domain in full, with the rest retrieved from reference TRBV11-3 and TRBJ2-1, is EAGVVQSPRYKIIEKKQPVAFWCNPISGHNTLYWYLQNLGQGPELLIRYENEEAVDDSQLPKDRFSAERLKGVDSTLKIQPAELGDSAVYLCASSPSGGAVNEQFFGPGTRLTVL.

V usage is TRBV5-4 and J usage is TRBJ2-7; 9 bases agree with TRBD1. Trimming took 0 bases from V and 5 from J; bases not matched to a gene: 9. This CDR3 has 16 amino acids. Germline loops: CDR1 SGHNT, CDR2 YYREEE (reference sequence). CDR3 loop: CASSLAQTGGWNEQYF. The CDR3 DNA is TGTGCCAGCAGCTTGGCTCAAACAGGGGGCTGGAACGAGCAGTACTTC.